Reported below is one TCR beta chain. The antigen is undetermined. These data are taken from a study of cytomegalovirus exposure and HLA in healthy donors. Separation from the approximately 670-subject first cohort characterized the roughly 120-subject validation cohort, to which the donors belonged. Germline lookup yields CDR1 SGHNT and CDR2 YENEEA. Trimming removed 0 bases at V and 4 bases at J, with 6 bases between. The length of the CDR3 is 14 residues. Study outcomes and limitations: With high specificity and sensitivity, the classifier reportedly diagnosed cytomegalovirus status. Among the CMV-associated chains, three were confirmed in vitro as specific for CMV antigens. Rare TCR sequences dominated, though some public TCRs recurred in many donors.

The table came from immunoSEQ multiplex PCR; TCRdb's copy has only in-frame clones and leaves some out. The repertoire consists of 90,000 or so clones, with 85% occurring once and the leading ten covering 20% to 25%. The TCR originated in a man aged 18 to 29 in good health and CMV-seropositive. Material for sequencing was PBMCs. The V gene is TRBV11-3, the J gene TRBJ2-2; D remains unclear. In nucleotides, the CDR3 is TGTGCCAGCAGCTTAGAAGAAGCCACCGGGGAGCTGTTTTTT. Amino acid sequence: CASSLEEATGELFF.